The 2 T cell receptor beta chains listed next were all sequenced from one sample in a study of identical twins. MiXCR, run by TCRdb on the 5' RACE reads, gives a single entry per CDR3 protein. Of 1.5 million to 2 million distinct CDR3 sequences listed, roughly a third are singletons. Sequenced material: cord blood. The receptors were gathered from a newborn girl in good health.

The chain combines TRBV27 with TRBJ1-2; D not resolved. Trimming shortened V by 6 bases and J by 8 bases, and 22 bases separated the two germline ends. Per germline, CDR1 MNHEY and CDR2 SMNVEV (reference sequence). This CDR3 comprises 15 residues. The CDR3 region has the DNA TGTGCCAGCAGCCCCCTTGCTCGGGAGGTCTTAGGCTACACCTTC. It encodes CASSPLAREVLGYTF.

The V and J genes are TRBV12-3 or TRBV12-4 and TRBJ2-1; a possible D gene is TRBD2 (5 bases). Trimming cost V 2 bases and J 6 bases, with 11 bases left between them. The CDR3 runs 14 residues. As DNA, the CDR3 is TGTGCCAGCAGTTTAATGGTGCGGGCCAATGAGCAGTTCTTC. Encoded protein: CASSLMVRANEQFF.